This TCR beta chain is from a study of blood T cell repertoires in COVID-19. Clones were read by immunoSEQ multiplex PCR, and TCRdb kept only the in-frame ones, dropping some. The sample yields roughly 240,000 clones, approximately 89% seen once. Per the germline V gene, CDR1 is ENHRY and CDR2 is SYGVKD. The CDR3 runs to 13 residues. V was cut by 6 bases and J by 5 bases, with 10 bases left in between. The sample was PBMCs or T cells enriched from blood (not recorded which). This chain joins TRBV10-3 and TRBJ2-2; the D gene is possibly TRBD1 (5 bases). The TCR was taken from a woman between 40 and 50 years old with acute COVID-19. The CDR3 DNA follows: TGTGCCATCAGGGAACAGGTTACCGGGGAGCTGTTTTTT. Translating it yields CAIREQVTGELFF.